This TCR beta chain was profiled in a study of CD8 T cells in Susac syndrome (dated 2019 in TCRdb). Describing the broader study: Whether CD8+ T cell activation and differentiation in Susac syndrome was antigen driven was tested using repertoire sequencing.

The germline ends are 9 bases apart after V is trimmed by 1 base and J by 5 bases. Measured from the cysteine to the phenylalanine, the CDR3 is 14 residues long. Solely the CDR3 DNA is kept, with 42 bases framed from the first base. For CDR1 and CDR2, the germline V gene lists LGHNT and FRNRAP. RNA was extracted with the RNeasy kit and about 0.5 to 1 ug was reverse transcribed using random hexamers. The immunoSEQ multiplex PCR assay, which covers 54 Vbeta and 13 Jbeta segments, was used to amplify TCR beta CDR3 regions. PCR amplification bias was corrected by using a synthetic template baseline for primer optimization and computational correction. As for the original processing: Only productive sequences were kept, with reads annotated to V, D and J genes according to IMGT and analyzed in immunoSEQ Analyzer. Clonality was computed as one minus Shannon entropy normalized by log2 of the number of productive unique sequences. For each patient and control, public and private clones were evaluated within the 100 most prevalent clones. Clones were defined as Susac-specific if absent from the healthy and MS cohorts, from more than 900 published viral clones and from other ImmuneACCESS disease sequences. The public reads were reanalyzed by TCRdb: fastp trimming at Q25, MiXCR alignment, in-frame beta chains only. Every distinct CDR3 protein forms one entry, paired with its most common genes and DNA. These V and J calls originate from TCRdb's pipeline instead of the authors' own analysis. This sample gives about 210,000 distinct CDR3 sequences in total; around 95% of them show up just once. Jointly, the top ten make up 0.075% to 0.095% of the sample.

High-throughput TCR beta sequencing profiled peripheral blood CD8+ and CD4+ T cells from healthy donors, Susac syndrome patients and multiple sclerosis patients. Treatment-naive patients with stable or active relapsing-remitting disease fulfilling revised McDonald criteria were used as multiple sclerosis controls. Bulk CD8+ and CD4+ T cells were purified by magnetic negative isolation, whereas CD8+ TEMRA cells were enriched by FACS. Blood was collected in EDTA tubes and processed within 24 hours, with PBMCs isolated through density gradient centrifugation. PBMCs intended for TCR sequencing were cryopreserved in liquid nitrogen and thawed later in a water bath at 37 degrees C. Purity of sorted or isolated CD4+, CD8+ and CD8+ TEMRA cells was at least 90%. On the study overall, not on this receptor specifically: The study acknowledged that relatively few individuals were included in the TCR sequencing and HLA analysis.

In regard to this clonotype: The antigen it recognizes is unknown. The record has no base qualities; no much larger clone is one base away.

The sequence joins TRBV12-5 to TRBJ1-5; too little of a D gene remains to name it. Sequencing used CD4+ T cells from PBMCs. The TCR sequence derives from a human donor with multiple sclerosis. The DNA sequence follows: TGTGCTAGTGGTTTGGGGCAGGCGCATCAGCCCCAGCATTTT. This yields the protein CASGLGQAHQPQHF.